This TCR beta chain was identified during a study of Ad26.COV2.S vaccination and SARS-CoV-2 variants. Study-level background: Once, or twice with 56 days between doses, Ad26.COV2.S was given intramuscularly.

Described treatment: roughly 20 received Ad26.COV2.S at low or high dose, single or two shots; 5 received placebo; per-sample allocation not given. Samples came from day 63 after the first vaccine or placebo injection. Notes on this clone: Its antigen is as yet unknown.

Points from the study as a whole: Estimates derived from TCR breadth and depth analyses may have underestimated total T cell responses.

Per germline, CDR1 LGHNA and CDR2 YSLEER. With 0 bases removed from V and 6 bases from J, the gap between germline ends came to 12 bases. The CDR3 is made up of 15 amino acids. Data came from immunoSEQ multiplex PCR; TCRdb stores just in-frame clones and leaves some out. The sample shows 330,000 or so clones, almost 90% of them seen only once. Sequenced here: peripheral blood, sampled in a trial of Ad26.COV2.S vaccine versus placebo. The V and J genes are TRBV4-3 and TRBJ1-5; D is unclear. This receptor was identified in a person aged 18-65 years who received the Ad26.COV2.S COVID-19 vaccine or a placebo. In DNA form, the CDR3 reads TGCGCCAGCAGCCAAGATACAGCGGCAGGTCAGCCCCAGCATTTT. It yields the protein CASSQDTAAGQPQHF.